Presented here are 6 T cell receptor beta chains from one specimen sequenced in a study of control samples from healthy donors and cancer patients (dated by TCRdb to the early 2020s). The library was generated by the immunoSEQ multiplex PCR assay. The table was pulled from immuneACCESS by TCRdb, which kept in-frame rearrangements only. Such tables lose some clones; where checked, under half of the loss comes from unresolved V genes, and the rest has no known cause. The sample table lists 90,000 to 150,000 clones, 90% to 95% of them with a count of one. Approximately 8% of the sample goes to the ten largest clones. The sequencing sample was made of blood. The receptors derive from a young woman in good health.

The rearrangement links TRBV5-1 to TRBJ2-3; 9 nucleotides agree with TRBD2. This CDR3 contains 14 residues. V was pared by 5 bases and J by 7 bases, with 8 bases of the junction left unmatched. Germline V CDR1 and CDR2: SGHRS, YFSETQ. CDR3 sequence reads: CASSGIAGVNTQYF. Written as DNA, the CDR3 is TGCGCCAGCAGTGGGATAGCGGGGGTGAATACGCAGTATTTT.

The chain couples TRBV24-1 to TRBJ1-1, with D unresolved. Trimming removed 5 bases from V and 9 bases from J, with 12 bases in between. Germline V CDR1 and CDR2: KGHDR, SFDVKD. This CDR3 spans 12 amino acids. The CDR3 here is CATSALEGKAFF. The CDR3 coding sequence is TGTGCCACCAGTGCCCTCGAGGGAAAAGCTTTCTTT.

CDR3 sequence: CASRTGSYGYTF. CDR3 DNA sequence: TGTGCCAGCAGGACAGGGAGCTATGGCTACACCTTC. The chain is built from TRBV28 and TRBJ1-2; 7 bases agree with TRBD1. V was pared by 6 bases and J by 4 bases, with 2 bases of the junction left unmatched. Germline assignment: CDR1 MDHEN and CDR2 SYDVKM. The CDR3 is 12 amino acids.

J is TRBJ2-2 and V is TRBV28, with D possibly being TRBD1 or TRBD2 (5 bases each). The germline V gene has CDR1 MDHEN and CDR2 SYDVKM. The CDR3 is 15 amino acids. The germline V and J ends were trimmed by 6 bases and 0 bases, with 11 bases remaining between them. The CDR3 nucleotides are TGTGCCAGCAGCCCTGGGACGACGAACACCGGGGAGCTGTTTTTT. Translated, it gives CASSPGTTNTGELFF.

This clone has only a few counts. V and J are TRBV6-5 and TRBJ1-5; 9 bases map to TRBD1. Trimming at V came to 5 bases and at J to 7 bases, leaving 3 bases not matched to a gene. CDR3 length: 13 residues. Germline lookup yields CDR1 MNHEY and CDR2 SVGAGI. The CDR3 DNA reads TGTGCCAGCAGTACAGGGGGCGGGCAGCCCCAGCATTTT. Encoded protein: CASSTGGGQPQHF.

As concerns this clone: At one of its ends the junction is not consistent with the germline gene, which may arise from a read error. The V gene is TRBV2, the J gene TRBJ2-4, with D possibly TRBD1 on 6 matching bases. Germline CDR1 and CDR2: SNHLY and FYNNEI. The CDR3 is 12 residues long. The CDR3 loop is CASSERDTQRHF. Written as DNA, the CDR3 is TGTGCCAGCAGTGAAAGGGACACCCAGAGGCACTTC.